This T cell receptor (beta chain) is drawn from a study of spatial heterogeneity in lung cancer (dated by TCRdb to the late 2010s). For the study in its entirety: Beta-chain transcripts were consistently detected in greater numbers than alpha-chain transcripts, which likely reflects a higher abundance of beta-chain transcripts. In the raw uncorrected reads, each unique combination of TCR and UMI appeared more than ten times on average. TCR alpha and beta repertoires were quantitatively compared across multiple tumor regions, matched nontumor lung and blood in non-small cell lung cancer. TCR repertoire features were related to nonsynonymous mutation counts determined by whole-exome sequencing of tumor tissue. At surgery, over 200 tumor regions, 64 matched nontumor lung samples and about 56 PBMC samples were TCR-sequenced for both alpha and beta chains.

Receptor libraries were prepared by 5' RACE. TCRdb records NextSeq 500 as the sequencer. To allow correction of PCR and sequencing errors, the TCR library protocol tagged every TCR cDNA molecule with a unique molecular identifier. Regarding the original processing steps: TCR identification, UMI-based error correction and CDR3 extraction were performed with Decombinator tools. Expanded TCRs were defined as those above a frequency of 2 per 1,000, corresponding to the top 1% of the tumor frequency distribution. Renyi diversity was calculated using the R vegan package after each repertoire was subsampled 100 times to 5,000 TCRs. CDR3 similarity networks were built from amino acid triplet string-kernel similarity, connecting CDR3s with pairwise similarity above 0.82. The raw public reads went through TCRdb reprocessing: fastp at Q25, MiXCR clone calling, in-frame beta chains kept. Each record represents a unique CDR3 protein, reported with the most common genes and DNA among its rows. The V and J calls, along with clone size, are taken from TCRdb and not from the paper's own processing. Present in this sample are over 13,000 distinct CDR3 sequences, roughly 3.9% of which were seen just once. The top ten constitute roughly 10% of the sample.

Read against the paper, the sample's time point label means: sample taken at primary tumor resection. Donors were about 70 patients with early-stage, untreated non-small cell lung cancer from the lung TRACERx cohort. Whole RNA extracted from tumor and nontumor lung tissue, or from cryopreserved PBMC samples, was used for TCR sequencing without cell sorting. Only patients for whom sufficient RNA was available from at least two tumor regions were selected for TCR sequencing. Before being selected, tumor and adjacent nontumor lung specimens were reviewed by a lung pathologist. This clonotype was seen at least ten times. Its cognate antigen has yet to be identified. The input lacks base qualities; no much larger clone sits a single base away. Because the library targeted alpha chains, this beta chain is an off-target read whose size means little. Study-wide conclusions, independent of this receptor: Confirming at a functional level the hypothesis that regional TCRs recognize regional mutations was considered to require additional single-cell paired TCR alpha and beta sequencing.

The CDR3 covers 15 residues, taking in both the cysteine and the phenylalanine. The only DNA kept is the CDR3, 45 bases in frame from the first base. From a lookup of the germline V gene, CDR1 and CDR2 are SQVTM and ANQGSEA. Trimmed from V: 7 bases; trimmed from J: 1 base; junction bases lacking a gene match: 11. The starting material was normal lung tissue next to the tumor, obtained at surgery. The chain uses TRBV29-1 and TRBJ2-3, with TRBD1 identical over 7 junction bases. The TCR originated in a male donor with early-stage non-small cell lung cancer. Here is the DNA: TGCAGCGCTAGACATTCCGGGACAGGCACAGATACGCAGTATTTT. This codes for CSARHSGTGTDTQYF.